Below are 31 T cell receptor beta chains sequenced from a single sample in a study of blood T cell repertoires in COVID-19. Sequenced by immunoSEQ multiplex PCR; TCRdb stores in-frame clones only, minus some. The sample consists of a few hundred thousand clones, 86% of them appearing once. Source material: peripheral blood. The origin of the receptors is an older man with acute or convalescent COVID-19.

The CDR3: CASSPSTIVTNEQFF. The CDR3 region has the DNA TGTGCCAGCAGTCCTAGTACGATAGTAACCAATGAGCAGTTCTTC. The rearrangement links TRBV6-5 to TRBJ2-1; D is unresolved. The CDR3 consists of 15 residues. The germline V and J ends were trimmed by 5 bases and 6 bases, with 17 bases remaining between them. Germline V gene data show CDR1 as MNHEY and CDR2 as SVGAGI.

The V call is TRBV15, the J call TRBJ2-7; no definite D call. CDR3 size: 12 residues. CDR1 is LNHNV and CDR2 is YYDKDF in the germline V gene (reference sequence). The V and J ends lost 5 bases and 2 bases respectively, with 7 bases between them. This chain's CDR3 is CATSGLTYEQYF. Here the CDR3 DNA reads TGTGCCACCAGCGGCCTCACCTACGAGCAGTACTTC.

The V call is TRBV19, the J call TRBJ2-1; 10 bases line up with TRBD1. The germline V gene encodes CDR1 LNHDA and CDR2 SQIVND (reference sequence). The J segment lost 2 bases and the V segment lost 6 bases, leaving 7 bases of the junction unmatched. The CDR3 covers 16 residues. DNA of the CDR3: TGTGCCAGTAGCCCGACAGGGGGCATCACCTACAATGAGCAGTTCTTC. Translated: CASSPTGGITYNEQFF.

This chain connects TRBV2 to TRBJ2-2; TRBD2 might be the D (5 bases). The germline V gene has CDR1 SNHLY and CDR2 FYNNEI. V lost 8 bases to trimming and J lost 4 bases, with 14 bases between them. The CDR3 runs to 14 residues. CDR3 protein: CASGRETGTGELFF. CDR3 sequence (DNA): TGTGCCAGCGGTCGGGAAACGGGCACCGGGGAGCTGTTTTTT.

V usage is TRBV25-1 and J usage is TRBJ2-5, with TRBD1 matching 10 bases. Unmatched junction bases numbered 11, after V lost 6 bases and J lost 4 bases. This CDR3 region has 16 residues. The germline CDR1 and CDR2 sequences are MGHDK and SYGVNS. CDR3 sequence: CASSQTLTGGRETQYF. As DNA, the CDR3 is TGTGCCAGCAGCCAGACACTGACAGGGGGCCGAGAGACCCAGTACTTC.

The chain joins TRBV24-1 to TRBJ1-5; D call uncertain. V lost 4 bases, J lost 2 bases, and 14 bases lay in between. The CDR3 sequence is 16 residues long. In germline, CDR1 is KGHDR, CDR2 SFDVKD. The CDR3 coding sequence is TGTGCCACCAGTGACAGACGGTCCGAGGGCAATCAGCCCCAGCATTTT. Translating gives CATSDRRSEGNQPQHF.

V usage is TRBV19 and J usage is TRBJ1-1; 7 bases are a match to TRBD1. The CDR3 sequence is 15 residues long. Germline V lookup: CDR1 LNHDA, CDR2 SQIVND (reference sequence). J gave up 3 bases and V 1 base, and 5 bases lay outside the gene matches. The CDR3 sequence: CASSIGDSWDTEAFF. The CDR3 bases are TGTGCCAGTAGTATAGGGGACAGCTGGGACACTGAAGCTTTCTTT.

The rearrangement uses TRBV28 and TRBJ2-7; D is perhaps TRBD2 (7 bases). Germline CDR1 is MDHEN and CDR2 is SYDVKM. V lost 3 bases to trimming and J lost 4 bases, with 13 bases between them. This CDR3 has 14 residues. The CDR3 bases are TGTGCCAGCAGTTTCGGGGGGCGTATGTACGAGCAGTACTTC. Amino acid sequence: CASSFGGRMYEQYF.

The CDR3 nucleotides read TGTGCCAGCAGCTTGGCCCAGGGGGCTGGGGAAAAACTGTTTTTT. It specifies CASSLAQGAGEKLFF. The chain has TRBV5-4 and TRBJ1-4, with 8 bases aligning to TRBD1. The CDR3 length is 15 residues. V lost 0 bases and J lost 8; bases outside the gene matches: 6. The germline V gene has CDR1 SGHNT and CDR2 YYREEE (reference sequence).

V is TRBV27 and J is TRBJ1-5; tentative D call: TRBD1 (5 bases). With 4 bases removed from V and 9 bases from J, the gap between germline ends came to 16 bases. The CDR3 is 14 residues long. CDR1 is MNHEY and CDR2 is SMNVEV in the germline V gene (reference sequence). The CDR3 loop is CASSSQGRGWPQHF. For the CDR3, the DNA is TGTGCCAGCAGTTCCCAGGGTCGCGGATGGCCCCAGCATTTT.

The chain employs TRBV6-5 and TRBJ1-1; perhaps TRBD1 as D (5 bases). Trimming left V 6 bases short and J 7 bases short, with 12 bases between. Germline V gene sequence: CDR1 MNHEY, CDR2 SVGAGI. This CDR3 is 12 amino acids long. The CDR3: CASSYKGVEAFF. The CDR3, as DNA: TGTGCCAGCAGCTACAAAGGGGTTGAAGCTTTCTTT.

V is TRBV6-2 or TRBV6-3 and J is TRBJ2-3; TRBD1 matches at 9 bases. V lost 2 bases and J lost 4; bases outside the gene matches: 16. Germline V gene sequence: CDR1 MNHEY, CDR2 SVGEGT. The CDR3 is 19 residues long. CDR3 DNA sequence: TGTGCCAGCAGTTACCCTCTATTGGGGACAGGGACGAGCTCAGATACGCAGTATTTT. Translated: CASSYPLLGTGTSSDTQYF.

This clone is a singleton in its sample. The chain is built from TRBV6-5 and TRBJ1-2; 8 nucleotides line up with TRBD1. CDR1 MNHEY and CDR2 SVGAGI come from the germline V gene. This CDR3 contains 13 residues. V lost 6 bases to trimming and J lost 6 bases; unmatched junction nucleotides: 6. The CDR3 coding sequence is TGTGCCAGCAGCCAAGGACAGGGAGATGGCTACACCTTC. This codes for CASSQGQGDGYTF.

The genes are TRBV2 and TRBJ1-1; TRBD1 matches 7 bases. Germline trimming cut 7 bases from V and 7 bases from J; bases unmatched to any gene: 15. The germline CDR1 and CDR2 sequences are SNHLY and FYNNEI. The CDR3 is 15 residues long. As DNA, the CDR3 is TGTGCCAGCACCTTCTCTGAGGGGGCGCAAAATGAAGCTTTCTTT. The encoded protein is CASTFSEGAQNEAFF.

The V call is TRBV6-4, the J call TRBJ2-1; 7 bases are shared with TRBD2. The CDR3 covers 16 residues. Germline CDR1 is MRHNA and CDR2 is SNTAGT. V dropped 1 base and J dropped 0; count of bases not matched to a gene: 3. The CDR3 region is CASSDFGGSSYNEQFF. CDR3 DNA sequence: TGTGCCAGCAGTGACTTCGGGGGGAGCTCCTACAATGAGCAGTTCTTC.

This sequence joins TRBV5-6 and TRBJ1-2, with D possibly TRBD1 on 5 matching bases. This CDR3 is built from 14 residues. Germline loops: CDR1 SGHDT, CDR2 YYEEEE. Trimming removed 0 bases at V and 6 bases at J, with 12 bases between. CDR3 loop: CASSLAAGGDGYTF. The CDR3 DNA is TGTGCCAGCAGCTTGGCCGCGGGGGGAGATGGCTACACCTTC.

CDR3 sequence (DNA): TGTGCCAGCTCACCAAGACGGGAGGGGACCCAGTACTTC. Translating gives CASSPRREGTQYF. This sequence joins TRBV18 and TRBJ2-5; TRBD2 agrees at 8 bases. V was clipped by 2 bases and J by 7 bases; unmatched bases: 3. Germline CDR1 KGHSH, CDR2 LQKENI. The CDR3 extends over 13 amino acids.

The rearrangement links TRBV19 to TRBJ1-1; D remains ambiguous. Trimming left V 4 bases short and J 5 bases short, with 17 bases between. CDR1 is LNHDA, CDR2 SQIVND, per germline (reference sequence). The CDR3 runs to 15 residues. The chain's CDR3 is CASSSHSGLLTEAFF. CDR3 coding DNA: TGTGCCAGTAGTAGTCACAGTGGGTTGTTGACTGAAGCTTTCTTT.

The CDR3 DNA reads TGTGCCAGCAGTCCCCCTTTACGGAACTATGGCTACACCTTC. As protein: CASSPPLRNYGYTF. The chain employs TRBV28 and TRBJ1-2; D remains ambiguous. In germline, CDR1 is MDHEN, CDR2 SYDVKM. V lost 5 bases, J lost 2 bases, and 12 bases lay in between. The CDR3 is 14 amino acids.

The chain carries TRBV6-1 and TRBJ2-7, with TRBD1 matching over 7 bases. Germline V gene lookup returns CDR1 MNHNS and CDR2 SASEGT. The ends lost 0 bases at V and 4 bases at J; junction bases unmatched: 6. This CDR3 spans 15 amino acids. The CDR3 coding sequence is TGTGCCAGCAGTGAAGCATGGACAGGATCGTACGAGCAGTACTTC. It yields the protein CASSEAWTGSYEQYF.

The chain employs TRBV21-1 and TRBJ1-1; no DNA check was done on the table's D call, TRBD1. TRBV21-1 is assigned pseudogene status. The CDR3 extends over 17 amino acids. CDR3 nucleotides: TGTGCCAGCAGCAAAAGCTGCAGGACAGGGGAGGGCACTGAAGCTTTCTTT. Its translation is CASSKSCRTGEGTEAFF.

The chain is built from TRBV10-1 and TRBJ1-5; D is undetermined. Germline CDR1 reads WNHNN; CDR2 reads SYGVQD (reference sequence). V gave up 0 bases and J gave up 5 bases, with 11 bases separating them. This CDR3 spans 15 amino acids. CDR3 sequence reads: CASSESNGIDQPQHF. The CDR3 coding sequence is TGCGCCAGCAGTGAGTCCAACGGTATCGATCAGCCCCAGCATTTT.

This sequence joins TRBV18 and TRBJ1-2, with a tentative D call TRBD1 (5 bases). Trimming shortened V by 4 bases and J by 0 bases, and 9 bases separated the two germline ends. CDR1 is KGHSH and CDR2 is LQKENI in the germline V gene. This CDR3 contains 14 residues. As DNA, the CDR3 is TGTGCCAGCTCACTAGACAGAGCTAACTATGGCTACACCTTC. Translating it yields CASSLDRANYGYTF.

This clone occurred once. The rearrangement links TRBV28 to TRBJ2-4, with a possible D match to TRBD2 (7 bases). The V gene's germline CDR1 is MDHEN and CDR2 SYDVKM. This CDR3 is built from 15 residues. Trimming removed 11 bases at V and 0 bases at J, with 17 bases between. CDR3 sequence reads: CAWRGGALAKNIQYF. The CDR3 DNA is TGTGCCTGGCGAGGGGGGGCCCTAGCCAAAAACATTCAGTACTTC.

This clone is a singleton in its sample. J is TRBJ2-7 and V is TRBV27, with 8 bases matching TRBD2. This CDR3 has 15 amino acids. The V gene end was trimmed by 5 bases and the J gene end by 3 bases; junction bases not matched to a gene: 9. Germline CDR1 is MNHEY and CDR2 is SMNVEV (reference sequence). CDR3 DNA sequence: TGTGCCAGCAGTAGGGCCGGGGGGGGCCACTACGAGCAGTACTTC. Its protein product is CASSRAGGGHYEQYF.

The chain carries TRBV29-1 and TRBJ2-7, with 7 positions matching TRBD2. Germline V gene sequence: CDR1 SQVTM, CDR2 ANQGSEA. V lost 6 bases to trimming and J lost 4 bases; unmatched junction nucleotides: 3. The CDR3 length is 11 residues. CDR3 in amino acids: CSVGGLYEQYF. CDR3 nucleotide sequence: TGCAGCGTGGGGGGGTTGTACGAGCAGTACTTC.

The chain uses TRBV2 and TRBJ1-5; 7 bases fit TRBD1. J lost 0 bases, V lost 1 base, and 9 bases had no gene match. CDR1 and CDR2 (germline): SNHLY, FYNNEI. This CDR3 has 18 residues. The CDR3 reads CASSEEFTGAYSNQPQHF. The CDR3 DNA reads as TGTGCCAGCAGTGAAGAGTTTACAGGGGCCTATAGCAATCAGCCCCAGCATTTT.

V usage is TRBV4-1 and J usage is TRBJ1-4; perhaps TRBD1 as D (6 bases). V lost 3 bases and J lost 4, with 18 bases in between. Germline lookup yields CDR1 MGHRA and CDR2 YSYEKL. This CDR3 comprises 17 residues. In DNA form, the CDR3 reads TGCGCCAGCAGCCAGACAACACAGGGCCTTATTAATGAAAAACTGTTTTTT. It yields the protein CASSQTTQGLINEKLFF.

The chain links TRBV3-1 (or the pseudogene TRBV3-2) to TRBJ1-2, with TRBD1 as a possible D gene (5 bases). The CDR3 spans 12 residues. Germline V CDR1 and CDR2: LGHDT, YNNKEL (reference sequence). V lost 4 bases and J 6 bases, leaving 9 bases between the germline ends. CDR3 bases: TGTGCCAGCAGCCGTGCGGGGGATGGCTACACCTTC. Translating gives CASSRAGDGYTF.

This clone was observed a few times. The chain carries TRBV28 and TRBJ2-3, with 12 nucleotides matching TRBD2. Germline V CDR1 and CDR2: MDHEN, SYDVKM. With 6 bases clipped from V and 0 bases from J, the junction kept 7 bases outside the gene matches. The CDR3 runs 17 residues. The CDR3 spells CASSLRTSGTSTDTQYF. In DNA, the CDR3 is TGTGCCAGCAGCCTCAGGACTAGCGGGACCAGCACAGATACGCAGTATTTT.

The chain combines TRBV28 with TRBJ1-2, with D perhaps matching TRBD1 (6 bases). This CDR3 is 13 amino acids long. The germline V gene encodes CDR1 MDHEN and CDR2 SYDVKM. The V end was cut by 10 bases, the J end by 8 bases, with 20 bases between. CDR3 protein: CATQQGLGFGYTF. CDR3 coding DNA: TGTGCCACCCAACAGGGCCTAGGATTCGGCTACACCTTC.